This T cell receptor beta chain was obtained from a study of cytomegalovirus exposure and HLA in healthy donors. The method was immunoSEQ multiplex PCR; TCRdb's version includes in-frame clones alone and lacks a portion of them. The sample lists around 170,000 clones, approximately 90% occurring once. The ends lost 0 bases at V and 5 bases at J; junction bases unmatched: 6. This CDR3 is built from 15 residues. Germline V gene data show CDR1 as SGHRS and CDR2 as YFSETQ. Sequenced material: PBMCs. The clonotype was recovered from a young man in good health and CMV-seronegative. The chain combines TRBV5-1 with TRBJ2-5, with 8 nucleotides matching TRBD1. As DNA, the CDR3 is TGCGCCAGCAGCTTGGGTCGACAGGGGTGGGAGACCCAGTACTTC. Protein product: CASSLGRQGWETQYF.